This TCR beta chain was documented in a study of shared T cell receptors in the human thymus. Germline CDR1 is SGHRS and CDR2 is YFSETQ. CDR3 length equals 14 residues. V lost 1 base and J 4 bases, leaving 8 bases between the germline ends. The repertoire was sequenced with immunoSEQ multiplex PCR; TCRdb's copy has only in-frame clones and lacks some. The table lists about 610,000 clones, 85% to 90% of them singletons. This same sample was also taken into another study, of human thymus T cells. Per that study: Resected material from corrective heart surgery provided the thymus tissue analysed. Related research described strongly overlapping thymic repertoires in unrelated people.

The origin of this receptor is a boy less than two years old with a congenital heart defect. The sequencing input was thymocytes. The rearrangement joins TRBV5-1 to TRBJ2-2; TRBD1 might be the D (6 bases). CDR3 nucleotide sequence: TGCGCCAGCAGCTTGAACAGGGTCACCGGGGAGCTGTTTTTT. The encoded protein is CASSLNRVTGELFF. Filled out from reference TRBV5-1 and TRBJ2-2, the complete variable domain reads KAGVTQTPRYLIKTRGQQVTLSCSPISGHRSVSWYQQTPGQGLQFLFEYFSETQRNKGNFPGRFSGRQFSNSRSEMNVSTLELGDSALYLCASSLNRVTGELFFGEGSRLTVL.